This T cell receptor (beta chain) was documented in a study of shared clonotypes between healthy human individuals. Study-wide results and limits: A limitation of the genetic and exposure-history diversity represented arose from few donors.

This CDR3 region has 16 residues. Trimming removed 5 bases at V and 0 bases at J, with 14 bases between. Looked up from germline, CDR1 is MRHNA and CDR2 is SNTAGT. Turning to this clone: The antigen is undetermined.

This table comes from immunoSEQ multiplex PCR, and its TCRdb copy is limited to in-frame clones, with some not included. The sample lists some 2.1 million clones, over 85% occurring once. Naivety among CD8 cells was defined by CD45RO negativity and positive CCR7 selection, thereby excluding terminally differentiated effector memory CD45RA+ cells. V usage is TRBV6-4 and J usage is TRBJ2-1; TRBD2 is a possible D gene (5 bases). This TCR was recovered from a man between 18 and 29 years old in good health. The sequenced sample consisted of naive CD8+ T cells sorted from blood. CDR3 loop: CASSTDLFSSYNEQFF. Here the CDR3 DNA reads TGTGCCAGCAGTACGGACTTGTTCAGCTCCTACAATGAGCAGTTCTTC.